This T cell receptor beta chain was retrieved from a study of shared clonotypes between healthy human individuals (dated by TCRdb to the early 2020s). With respect to the entire study: The cohort included three men and a couple of women between 18 and 49 years of age. For each donor, CD4 naive and CD4 memory were each run on three plates, CD8 naive on two plates, and CD8 memory on one plate. To estimate repertoire size and how much clonotypes are shared between individuals, the study performed deep sequencing of blood TCR repertoires from a few healthy adults. To increase sequencing depth and limit assay-specific biases, TCR repertoire library preparation and sequencing were carried out by different laboratories using diverse techniques. Each donor's leukapheresis produced roughly between roughly 0.94 and 9.5 billion PBMCs.

The donors were healthy, HIV-negative adults who had no recently reported acute infections or vaccinations. Every donor was a Caucasian adult living in Nashville, Tennessee, USA. CD4+ T cells were enriched by magnetic negative selection; naive cells were then positively selected on CD45RA, and the negative fraction formed the memory subset. Blood was collected by leukapheresis, and PBMCs were isolated by Ficoll-Histopaque density gradient centrifugation and then cryopreserved in liquid nitrogen vapor phase. Purity and quantity of every magnetically sorted T cell population were checked by analytical flow cytometry. From each sorted fraction, genomic DNA was isolated and quantified by UV absorbance on a Nanodrop 2000c. The germline V gene (reference sequence) gives CDR1 as SGHNT and CDR2 as YYREEE. Trimming leaves V shorter by 3 bases and J shorter by 7 bases, with the junction holding 7 bases beyond the gene matches. Including the terminal cysteine and phenylalanine, the CDR3 comprises 14 residues. Just the 42-base CDR3 DNA is kept, in frame starting at base 1.

Using the deep immunoSEQ assay, TCR CDR3 regions were amplified from genomic DNA by multiplex PCR. Extracted genomic DNA from each cell subset was spread evenly across all wells of several immunoSEQ 96-well plates, with each plate serving as a replicate. For sorted subsets, each replicate PCR was loaded with about 0.2 ug genomic DNA, equivalent to roughly 30,000 T cell genomes. Purified libraries were measured with a Qubit 3.0 fluorometer, size-checked on a Bioanalyzer 2100, and measured again with the KAPA Library Quantification kit. Every immunoSEQ 96-well plate was sequenced on a dedicated single-read 150-cycle Illumina NextSeq 550 flow cell. For the original study's pipeline: Because the immunoSEQ output included only junctional sequences and no quality scores, the filtering could not be the same as the filtering used for full-length reads. Sequences were annotated with PyIR, a Python wrapper for IgBLAST v1.9, using IMGT germline references to assign V/J genes and CDR3. Reads were filtered out if the reads had weak V/J assignments (E-value above 1e-6), no CDR3, stop codons, out-of-frame junctions, or ambiguous translated residues. V3J clonotypes were defined as sequences sharing an identical inferred V gene, J gene, and CDR3 amino acid sequence. Percentage overlap between repertoires was computed as shared unique clonotypes divided by the size of the smaller repertoire. Richness of each repertoire was evaluated using RTK rarefaction, the Chao1 estimator, and Recon v2.1 estimates of unobserved clonotypes. Generation probabilities for all TCRbeta clonotypes obtained by the gDNA method from several donors were computed using OLGA. TCRdb stores this immuneACCESS table with in-frame sequences only. Part of the clones is absent; in the studies checked, under half of the shortfall reflects unresolved V genes, and no reason is known for the rest. D and trimming come from the DNA, and the V and J calls and clone size come from that table. This sample is represented by 2 million to 2.5 million clones; over 85% of them were singletons. The ten top clones hold around 0.37% of the sample.

Broad study findings and their caveats: Clonotypes shared by all four sorted-subset donors showed higher generation probabilities than non-shared clonotypes. About 4.5% of naive CD4, approximately 3.7% of naive CD8, about 2.4% of memory CD4, and around 0.42% of memory CD8 clonotypes were shared across several donors. Larger estimated clonotype richness was generally found for naive subsets than for memory subsets. Because the study included a small number of donors, the genetic and exposure-history diversity represented was limited. Even with the large sequencing depth, rarefaction of the sorted-subset datasets indicated that sequencing was incomplete. Based on pairwise subsampling, the degree of clonotype sharing among donors was expected to be affected by sequencing depth. Sampling was restricted to blood, and TCR repertoires in tissue are likely to differ from TCR repertoires in blood.

Concerning this clone: Its antigen is still unknown. No base-level quality is on record; no much larger clone is a single base apart.

This sequence originates from a man aged 18 to 29 in good health. Some clones in this sample may be carry-over from other donors' samples. Input material: naive CD4+ T cells from PBMCs. Reading the label with the study, this specimen's cell subset or site is: CD45RA+ positively selected. The rearranged chain carries TRBV5-4 and TRBJ1-2; 9 junctional bases match TRBD1. The CDR3 is CASSSAGTGFGYTF. DNA sequence: TGTGCCAGCAGCTCGGCCGGGACAGGGTTTGGCTACACCTTC.